The following is a T cell receptor beta chain sequence with its context. This record comes from a study of blood T cell repertoires in COVID-19. Study-level background: The United States, Italy and Spain supplied acute and convalescent COVID-19 samples. From T cells, B-cell-depleted T cells, or PBMCs came the material, which was cDNA or gDNA.

It was during active infection that Seattle patients were enrolled and then longitudinally followed. Authors' data handling: Amplification with reference gene primers provided the estimates of nucleated cell counts. The data were produced by immunoSEQ multiplex PCR, yet TCRdb's version contains in-frame clones alone and is incomplete. V and J calls and clone size follow that table, whereas D and trimming were derived from the DNA. The sample holds over 200,000 clones; just over 85% are singletons and the top ten take around a tenth. Material for sequencing was peripheral blood. The TCR was taken from a man in his fifties or sixties with COVID-19, enrolled during active disease.

This CDR3 reads CASRTANTGELFF. The CDR3 DNA reads as TGTGCCAGTCGGACTGCGAACACCGGGGAGCTGTTTTTT. The gene calls are TRBV14 and TRBJ2-2, with D perhaps TRBD2 (5 bases). This CDR3 region has 13 residues. Germline V gene lookup returns CDR1 SGHDN and CDR2 FVKESK. V lost 9 bases to trimming and J lost 0 bases, with 8 bases between them.